This T cell receptor beta chain derives from a study of T cells of healthy individuals. TCRdb re-derived calls from the 5' RACE reads in MiXCR, one entry per CDR3 protein. The sample holds over 95,000 distinct CDR3 sequences; around 17% are singletons and the top ten take 6.2%. The ends lost 11 bases at V and 6 bases at J; junction bases unmatched: 13. The germline CDR1 and CDR2 sequences are MGHDK and SYGVNS. This CDR3 contains 13 residues. The chain links TRBV25-1 to TRBJ2-7; 7 nucleotides align to TRBD1. The receptor comes from a human donor in good health. The CDR3 DNA follows: TGTGCCCCAAGTTCCCGGACAGGCTCCGAGCAGTACTTC. Translating it yields CAPSSRTGSEQYF.